Reported below is one T cell receptor beta chain. The data were taken from a study of cytomegalovirus exposure and HLA in healthy donors. This PCR relied on a set of 60 Vbeta primers and 13 Jbeta primers. Method: immunoSEQ multiplex PCR; TCRdb's copy keeps in-frame clones and lacks some. The profile shows 100,000 to 150,000 clones, roughly 77% of them singletons. V shed 5 bases and J 5 bases; nucleotides not matched to a gene: 12. CDR3 size: 17 residues. Germline V gene data show CDR1 as MDHEN and CDR2 as SYDVKM. Sequencing was performed on PBMCs. The rearrangement joins TRBV28 to TRBJ2-3, with 11 nucleotides matching TRBD1. The origin of this receptor is a man aged 35 to 55 in good health and CMV-seronegative. This CDR3 reads CASSALQGQGVKDTQYF. The CDR3 DNA follows: TGTGCCAGCAGTGCCCTCCAGGGACAGGGGGTAAAAGATACGCAGTATTTT. Supplemented by reference TRBV28 and TRBJ2-3, the full variable domain reads DVKVTQSSRYLVKRTGEKVFLECVQDMDHENMFWYRQDPGLGLRLIYFSYDVKMKEKGDIPEGYSVSREKKERFSLILESASTNQTSMYLCASSALQGQGVKDTQYFGPGTRLTVL.